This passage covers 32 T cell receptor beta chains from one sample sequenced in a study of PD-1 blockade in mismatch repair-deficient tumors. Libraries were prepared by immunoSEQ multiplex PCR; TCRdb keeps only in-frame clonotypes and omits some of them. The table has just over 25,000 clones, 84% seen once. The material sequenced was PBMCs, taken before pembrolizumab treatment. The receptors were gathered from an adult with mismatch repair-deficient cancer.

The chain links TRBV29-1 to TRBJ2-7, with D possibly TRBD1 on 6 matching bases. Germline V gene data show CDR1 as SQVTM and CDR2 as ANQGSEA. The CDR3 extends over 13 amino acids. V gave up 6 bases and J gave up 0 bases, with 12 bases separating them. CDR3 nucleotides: TGCAGCGTCCAGGGACACCTCTCCTACGAGCAGTACTTC. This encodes CSVQGHLSYEQYF.

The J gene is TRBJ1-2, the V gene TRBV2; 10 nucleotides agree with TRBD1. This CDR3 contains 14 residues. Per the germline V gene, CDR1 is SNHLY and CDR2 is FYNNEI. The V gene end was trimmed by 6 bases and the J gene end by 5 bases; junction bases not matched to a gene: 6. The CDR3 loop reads CASSVSGQGYGYTF. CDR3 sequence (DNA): TGTGCCAGCAGCGTTTCGGGACAGGGGTATGGCTACACCTTC.

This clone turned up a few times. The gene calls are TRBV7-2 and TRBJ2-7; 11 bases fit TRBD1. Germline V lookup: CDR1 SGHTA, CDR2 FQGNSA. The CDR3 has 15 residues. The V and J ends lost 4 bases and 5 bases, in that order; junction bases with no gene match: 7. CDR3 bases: TGTGCCAGCAGCTACGGACAGGGGGCGCAGCACGAGCAGTACTTC. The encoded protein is CASSYGQGAQHEQYF. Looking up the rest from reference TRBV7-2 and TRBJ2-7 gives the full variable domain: GAGVSQSPSNKVTEKGKDVELRCDPISGHTALYWYRQSLGQGLEFLIYFQGNSAPDKSGLPSDRFSAERTGGSVSTLTIQRTQQEDSAVYLCASSYGQGAQHEQYFGPGTRLTVT.

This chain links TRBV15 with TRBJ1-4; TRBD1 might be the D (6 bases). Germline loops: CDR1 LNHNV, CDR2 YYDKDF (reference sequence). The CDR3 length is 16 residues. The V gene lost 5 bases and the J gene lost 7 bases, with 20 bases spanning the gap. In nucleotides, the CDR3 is TGTGCCACCAGCCGTAACCCAGCGGGGGCGTCTGAAAAACTGTTTTTT. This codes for CATSRNPAGASEKLFF. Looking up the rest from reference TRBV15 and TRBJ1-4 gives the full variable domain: DAMVIQNPRYQVTQFGKPVTLSCSQTLNHNVMYWYQQKSSQAPKLLFHYYDKDFNNEADTPDNFQSRRPNTSFCFLDIRSPGLGDTAMYLCATSRNPAGASEKLFFGSGTQLSVL.

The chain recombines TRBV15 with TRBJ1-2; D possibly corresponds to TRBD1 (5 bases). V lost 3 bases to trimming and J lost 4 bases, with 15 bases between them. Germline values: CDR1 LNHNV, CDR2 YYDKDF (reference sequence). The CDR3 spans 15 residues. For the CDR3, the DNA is TGTGCCACCAGCAGCGGAGGGACTCCTATCTATGGCTACACCTTC. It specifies CATSSGGTPIYGYTF.

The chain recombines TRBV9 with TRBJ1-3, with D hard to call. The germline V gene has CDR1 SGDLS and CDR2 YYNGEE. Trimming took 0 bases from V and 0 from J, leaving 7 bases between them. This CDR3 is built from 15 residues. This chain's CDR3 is CASSVAGSSGNTIYF. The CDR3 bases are TGTGCCAGCAGCGTAGCGGGGTCCTCTGGAAACACCATATATTTT. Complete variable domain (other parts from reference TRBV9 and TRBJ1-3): DSGVTQTPKHLITATGQRVTLRCSPRSGDLSVYWYQQSLDQGLQFLIQYYNGEERAKGNILERFSAQQFPDLHSELNLSSLELGDSALYFCASSVAGSSGNTIYFGEGSWLTVV.

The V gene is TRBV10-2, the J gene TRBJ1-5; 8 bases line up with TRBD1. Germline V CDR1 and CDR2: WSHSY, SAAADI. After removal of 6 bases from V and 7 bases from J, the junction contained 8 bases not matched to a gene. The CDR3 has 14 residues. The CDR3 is CASRKGQGAQPQHF. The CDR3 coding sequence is TGCGCCAGCAGAAAAGGACAGGGCGCCCAGCCCCAGCATTTT.

This CDR3 is CASSPGTSVHNEQFF. In DNA form, the CDR3 reads TGCGCCAGCAGCCCGGGGACTAGCGTACACAATGAGCAGTTCTTC. V usage is TRBV5-1 and J usage is TRBJ2-1; 10 bases match TRBD2. Germline V gene data show CDR1 as SGHRS and CDR2 as YFSETQ. The CDR3 is 15 amino acids. V gave up 4 bases and J gave up 5 bases; unmatched junction bases: 6.

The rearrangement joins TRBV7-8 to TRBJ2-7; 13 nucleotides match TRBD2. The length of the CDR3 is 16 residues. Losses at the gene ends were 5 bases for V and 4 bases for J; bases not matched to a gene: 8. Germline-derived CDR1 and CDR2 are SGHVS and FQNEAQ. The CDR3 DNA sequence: TGTGCCAGCAGCACCCCGGGACTAGCGGGATTATACGAGCAGTACTTC. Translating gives CASSTPGLAGLYEQYF. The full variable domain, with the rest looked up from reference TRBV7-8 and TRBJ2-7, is GAGVSQSPRYKVAKRGQDVALRCDPISGHVSLFWYQQALGQGPEFLTYFQNEAQLDKSGLPSDRFFAERPEGSVSTLKIQRTQQEDSAVYLCASSTPGLAGLYEQYFGPGTRLTVT.

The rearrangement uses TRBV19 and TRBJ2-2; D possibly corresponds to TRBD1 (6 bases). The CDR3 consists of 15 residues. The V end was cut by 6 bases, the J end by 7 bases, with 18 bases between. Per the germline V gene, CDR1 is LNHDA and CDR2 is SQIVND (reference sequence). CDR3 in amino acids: CASRVLQGIVGELFF. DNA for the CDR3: TGTGCCAGTAGAGTACTACAGGGAATTGTCGGGGAGCTGTTTTTT.

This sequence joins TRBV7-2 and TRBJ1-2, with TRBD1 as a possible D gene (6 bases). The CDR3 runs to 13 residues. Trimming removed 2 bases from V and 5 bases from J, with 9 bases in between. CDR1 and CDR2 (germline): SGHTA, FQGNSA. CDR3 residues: CASSLKGGYGYTF. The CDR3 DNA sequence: TGTGCCAGCAGCTTAAAGGGGGGGTATGGCTACACCTTC.

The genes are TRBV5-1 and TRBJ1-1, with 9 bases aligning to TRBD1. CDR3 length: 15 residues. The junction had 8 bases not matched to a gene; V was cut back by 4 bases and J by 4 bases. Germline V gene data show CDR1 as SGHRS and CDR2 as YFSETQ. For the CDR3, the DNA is TGCGCCAGCAGCCTCAGGACAGGGGAGAGCACTGAAGCTTTCTTT. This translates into CASSLRTGESTEAFF.

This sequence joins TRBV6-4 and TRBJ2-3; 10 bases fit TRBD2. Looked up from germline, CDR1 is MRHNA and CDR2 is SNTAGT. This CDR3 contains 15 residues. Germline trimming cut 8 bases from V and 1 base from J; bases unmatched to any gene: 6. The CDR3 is CASSPGLAGTDTQYF. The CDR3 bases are TGTGCCAGCTCCCCCGGACTAGCGGGCACAGATACGCAGTATTTT.

The CDR3 DNA follows: TGTGCCACCAGCACCACAGGGGTACCCTACGAGCAGTACTTC. It is translated as CATSTTGVPYEQYF. This chain joins TRBV15 and TRBJ2-7, with 7 bases matching TRBD1. V was pared by 4 bases and J by 2 bases, with 5 bases of the junction left unmatched. CDR3 size: 14 residues. Per the germline V gene, CDR1 is LNHNV and CDR2 is YYDKDF (reference sequence).

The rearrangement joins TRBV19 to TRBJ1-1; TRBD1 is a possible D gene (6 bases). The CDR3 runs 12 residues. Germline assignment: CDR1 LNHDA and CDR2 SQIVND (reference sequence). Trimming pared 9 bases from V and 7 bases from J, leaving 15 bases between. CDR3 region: CASADSLFEAFF. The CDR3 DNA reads TGTGCCAGCGCGGACAGCCTCTTTGAAGCTTTCTTT.

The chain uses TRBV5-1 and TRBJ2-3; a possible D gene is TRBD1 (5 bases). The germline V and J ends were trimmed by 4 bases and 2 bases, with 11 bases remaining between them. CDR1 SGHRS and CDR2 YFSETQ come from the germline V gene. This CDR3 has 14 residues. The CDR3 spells CASSKTDPTDTQYF. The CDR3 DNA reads TGCGCCAGCAGCAAGACAGATCCCACAGATACGCAGTATTTT.

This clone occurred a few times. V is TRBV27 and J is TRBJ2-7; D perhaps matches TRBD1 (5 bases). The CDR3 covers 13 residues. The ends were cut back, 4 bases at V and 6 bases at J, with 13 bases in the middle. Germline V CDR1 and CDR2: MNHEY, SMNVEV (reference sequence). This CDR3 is CASSWQGVGEQYF. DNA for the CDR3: TGTGCCAGCAGTTGGCAGGGTGTGGGCGAGCAGTACTTC.

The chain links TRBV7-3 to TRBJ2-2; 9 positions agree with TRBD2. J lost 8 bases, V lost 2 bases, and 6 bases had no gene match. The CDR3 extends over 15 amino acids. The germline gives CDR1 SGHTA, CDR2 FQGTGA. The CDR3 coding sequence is TGTGCCAGCAGCTTATTAGCGGGAGATAGTGGGGAGCTGTTTTTT. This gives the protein CASSLLAGDSGELFF.

CDR3 DNA: TGTGCCAGCAGCGTAGCTCCTAGCGGGAAGCGGTACAATGAGCAGTTCTTC. It is translated as CASSVAPSGKRYNEQFF. The chain uses TRBV9 and TRBJ2-1, with 9 bases matching TRBD2. This CDR3 is built from 17 residues. V gave up 0 bases and J gave up 4 bases; unmatched junction bases: 8. CDR1 is SGDLS, CDR2 YYNGEE, per germline.

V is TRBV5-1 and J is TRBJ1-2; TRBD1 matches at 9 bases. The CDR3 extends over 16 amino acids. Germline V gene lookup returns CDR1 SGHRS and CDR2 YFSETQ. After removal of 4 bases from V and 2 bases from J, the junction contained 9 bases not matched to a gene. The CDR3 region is CASSASLTGGNYGYTF. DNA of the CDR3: TGCGCCAGCAGCGCCAGCCTAACAGGGGGCAACTATGGCTACACCTTC.

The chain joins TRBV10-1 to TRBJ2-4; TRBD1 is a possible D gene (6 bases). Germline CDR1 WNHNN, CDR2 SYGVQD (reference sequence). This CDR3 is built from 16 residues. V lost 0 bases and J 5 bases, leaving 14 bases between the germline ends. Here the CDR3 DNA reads TGCGCCAGCAGTGAGTCGAGTACACAGGGTCAAAACATTCAGTACTTC. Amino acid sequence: CASSESSTQGQNIQYF.

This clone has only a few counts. The CDR3 DNA sequence: TGTGCCAGTAGTATTCGGGCAGGGGAGTCCTACGAGCAGTACTTC. It specifies CASSIRAGESYEQYF. The gene calls are TRBV19 and TRBJ2-7, with a tentative D call TRBD1 (6 bases). The germline V and J ends were trimmed by 3 bases and 1 base, with 13 bases remaining between them. The germline V gene encodes CDR1 LNHDA and CDR2 SQIVND (reference sequence). The CDR3 totals 15 residues.

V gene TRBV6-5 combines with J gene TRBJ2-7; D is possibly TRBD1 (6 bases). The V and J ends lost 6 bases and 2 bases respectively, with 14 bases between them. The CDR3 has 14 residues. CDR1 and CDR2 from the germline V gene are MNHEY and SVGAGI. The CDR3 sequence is CASRSNRDTYEQYF. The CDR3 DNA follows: TGTGCCAGCAGGAGTAATCGGGACACCTACGAGCAGTACTTC.

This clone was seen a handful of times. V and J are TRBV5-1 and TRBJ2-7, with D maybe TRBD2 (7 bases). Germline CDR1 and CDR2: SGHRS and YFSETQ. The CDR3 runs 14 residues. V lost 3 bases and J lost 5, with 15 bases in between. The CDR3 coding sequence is TGCGCCAGCAGCTCGGGGGGCCCAATCGACGAGCAGTACTTC. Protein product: CASSSGGPIDEQYF.

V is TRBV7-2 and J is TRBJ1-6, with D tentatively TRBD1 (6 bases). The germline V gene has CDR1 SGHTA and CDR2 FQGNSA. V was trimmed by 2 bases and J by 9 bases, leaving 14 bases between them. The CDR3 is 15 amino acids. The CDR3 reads CASSLIQGKSSPLHF. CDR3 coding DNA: TGTGCCAGCAGCTTAATTCAGGGGAAGAGTTCACCCCTCCACTTT.

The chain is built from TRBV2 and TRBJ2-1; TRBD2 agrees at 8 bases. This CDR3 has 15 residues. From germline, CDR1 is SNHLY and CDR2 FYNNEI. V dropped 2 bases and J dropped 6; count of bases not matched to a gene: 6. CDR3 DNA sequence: TGTGCCAGCAGTGAATTCGGGAGGGCCTTCAATGAGCAGTTCTTC. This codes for CASSEFGRAFNEQFF.

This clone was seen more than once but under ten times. The CDR3: CASRTAGSWFEQYF. The DNA for the CDR3 is TGTGCCAGCAGAACGGCGGGATCGTGGTTCGAGCAGTACTTC. The rearrangement uses TRBV2 and TRBJ2-7, with D possibly TRBD2 on 6 matching bases. Trimming took off 6 bases at V and 6 bases at J, with 18 bases between the two ends. The germline CDR1 and CDR2 sequences are SNHLY and FYNNEI. The length of the CDR3 is 14 residues.

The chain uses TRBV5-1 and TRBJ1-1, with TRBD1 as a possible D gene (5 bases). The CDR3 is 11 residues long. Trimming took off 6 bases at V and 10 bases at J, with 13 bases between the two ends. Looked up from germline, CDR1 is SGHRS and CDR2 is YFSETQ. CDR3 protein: CASTRGYGAFF. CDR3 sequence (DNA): TGCGCCAGCACGCGGGGGTATGGAGCTTTCTTT.

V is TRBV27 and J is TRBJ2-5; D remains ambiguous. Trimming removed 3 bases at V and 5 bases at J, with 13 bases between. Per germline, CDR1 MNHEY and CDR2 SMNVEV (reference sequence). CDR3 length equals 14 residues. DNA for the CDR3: TGTGCCAGCAGTTTCCCGCCCGCGTCGGAGACCCAGTACTTC. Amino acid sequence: CASSFPPASETQYF.

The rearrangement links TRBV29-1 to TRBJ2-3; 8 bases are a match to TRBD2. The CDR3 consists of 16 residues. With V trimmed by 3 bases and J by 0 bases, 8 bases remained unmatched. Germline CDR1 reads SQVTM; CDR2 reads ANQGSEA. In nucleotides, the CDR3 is TGCAGCGTTGAGGACCATAAGCGGGGGAGCACAGATACGCAGTATTTT. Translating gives CSVEDHKRGSTDTQYF.

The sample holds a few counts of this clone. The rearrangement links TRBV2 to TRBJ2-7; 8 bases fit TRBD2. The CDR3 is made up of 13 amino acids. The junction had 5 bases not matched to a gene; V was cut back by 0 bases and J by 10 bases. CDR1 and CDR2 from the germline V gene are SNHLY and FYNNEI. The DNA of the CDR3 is TGTGCCAGCAGTGAAGCGATTGGACTAGCACAGTACTTC. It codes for CASSEAIGLAQYF. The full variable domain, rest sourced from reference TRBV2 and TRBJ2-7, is EPEVTQTPSHQVTQMGQEVILRCVPISNHLYFYWYRQILGQKVEFLVSFYNNEISEKSEIFDDQFSVERPDGSNFTLKIRSTKLEDSAMYFCASSEAIGLAQYFGPGTRLTVT.

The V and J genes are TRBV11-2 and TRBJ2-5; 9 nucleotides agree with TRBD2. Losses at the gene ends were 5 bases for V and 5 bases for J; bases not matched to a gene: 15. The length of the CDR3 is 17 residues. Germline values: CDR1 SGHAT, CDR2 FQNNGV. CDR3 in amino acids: CASSPAGSGSWDETQYF. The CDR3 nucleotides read TGTGCCAGCAGCCCCGCAGGTAGCGGGAGTTGGGATGAGACCCAGTACTTC.